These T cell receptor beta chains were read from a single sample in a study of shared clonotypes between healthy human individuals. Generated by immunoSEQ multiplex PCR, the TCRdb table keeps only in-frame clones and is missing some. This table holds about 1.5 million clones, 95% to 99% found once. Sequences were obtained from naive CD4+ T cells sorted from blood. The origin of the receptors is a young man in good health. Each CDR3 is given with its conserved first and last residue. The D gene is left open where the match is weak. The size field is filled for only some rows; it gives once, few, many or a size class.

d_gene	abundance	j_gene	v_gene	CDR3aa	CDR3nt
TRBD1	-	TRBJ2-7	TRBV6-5	CASSKLGQVAYEQYF	TGTGCCAGCAGTAAACTGGGACAGGTCGCCTACGAGCAGTACTTC
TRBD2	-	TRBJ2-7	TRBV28	CASSPGGDLSYEQYF	TGTGCCAGCAGCCCCGGGGGGGACCTCTCCTACGAGCAGTACTTC
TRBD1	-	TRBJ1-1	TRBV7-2	CASSGTVKAFF	TGTGCCAGCAGCGGGACAGTTAAAGCTTTCTTT
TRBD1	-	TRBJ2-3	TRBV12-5	CASGLGRDRGDTQYF	TGTGCTAGTGGTTTGGGCCGGGACAGGGGAGATACGCAGTATTTT
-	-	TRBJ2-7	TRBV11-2	CASRRDGTYEQYF	TGTGCCAGCAGACGGGACGGCACCTACGAGCAGTACTTC
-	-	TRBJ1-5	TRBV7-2	CASSLGAGVTNQPQHF	TGTGCCAGCAGCTTAGGGGCAGGGGTTACCAATCAGCCCCAGCATTTT
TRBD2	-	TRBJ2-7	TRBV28	CASSLSGLATYEQYF	TGTGCCAGCAGTTTATCCGGACTAGCTACCTACGAGCAGTACTTC
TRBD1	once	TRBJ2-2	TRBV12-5	CASGLIPGTGNTGELFF	TGTGCTAGTGGTTTGATACCCGGGACAGGGAACACCGGGGAGCTGTTTTTT
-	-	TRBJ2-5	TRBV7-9	CASSVRDWYQETQYF	TGTGCCAGCAGCGTTCGTGACTGGTACCAAGAGACCCAGTACTTC
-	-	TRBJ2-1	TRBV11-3	CASSLGGRWDEQFF	TGTGCCAGCAGCTTAGGTGGCAGGTGGGATGAGCAGTTCTTC
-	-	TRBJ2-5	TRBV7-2	CASSPSGTQYF	TGTGCCAGCAGCCCCTCCGGGACCCAGTACTTC
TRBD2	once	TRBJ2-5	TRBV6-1	CASSEAFGGGGETQYF	TGTGCCAGCAGTGAAGCTTTTGGGGGGGGAGGAGAGACCCAGTACTTC
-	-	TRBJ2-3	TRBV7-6	CASSSLPGATDTQYF	TGTGCCAGCAGCTCCCTTCCGGGGGCCACAGATACGCAGTATTTT
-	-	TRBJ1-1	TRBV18	CASSPKINTEAFF	TGTGCCAGCTCACCAAAGATTAACACTGAAGCTTTCTTT
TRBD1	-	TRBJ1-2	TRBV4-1	CASSQTTGAGGYTF	TGCGCCAGCAGCCAGACGACAGGGGCTGGCGGCTACACCTTC
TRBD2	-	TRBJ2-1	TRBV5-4	CAGGGRAHHYNEQFF	TGTGCCGGAGGCGGGAGGGCTCACCACTACAATGAGCAGTTCTTC
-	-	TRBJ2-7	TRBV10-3	CAISVLGGGEQYF	TGTGCCATCAGTGTTCTGGGTGGGGGTGAGCAGTACTTC
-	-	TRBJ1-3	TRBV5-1	CASSLVGESSGNTIYF	TGCGCCAGCAGCTTGGTGGGGGAGAGCTCTGGAAACACCATATATTTT
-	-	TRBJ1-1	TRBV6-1	CASSERGGYNTEAFF	TGTGCCAGCAGTGAAAGGGGGGGATACAACACTGAAGCTTTCTTT
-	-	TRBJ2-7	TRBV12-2	CASRPGNSYEQYF	TGTGCAAGTCGCCCGGGGAACTCCTACGAGCAGTACTTC
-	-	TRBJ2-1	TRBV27	CASSSNPAANSYNEQFF	TGTGCCAGCAGTTCGAACCCAGCCGCAAACTCCTACAATGAGCAGTTCTTC
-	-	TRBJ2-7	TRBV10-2	CASMRGRPYEQYF	TGCGCCAGCATGAGAGGAAGACCTTACGAGCAGTACTTC
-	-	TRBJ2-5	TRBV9	CASSANRGGAKETQYF	TGTGCCAGCAGCGCCAACCGTGGGGGAGCCAAAGAGACCCAGTACTTC
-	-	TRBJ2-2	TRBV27	CASKLLPGTGELFF	TGTGCCAGTAAATTATTGCCGGGTACCGGGGAGCTGTTTTTT
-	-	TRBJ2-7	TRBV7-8	CASSLARQYEQYF	TGTGCCAGCAGCTTAGCCAGGCAGTACGAGCAGTACTTC
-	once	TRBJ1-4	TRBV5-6	CASSPRGVFEKLFF	TGTGCCAGCAGCCCGCGGGGGGTATTTGAAAAACTGTTTTTT
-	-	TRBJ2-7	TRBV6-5	CASSYYGPGEQYF	TGTGCCAGCAGTTACTACGGCCCGGGCGAGCAGTACTTC
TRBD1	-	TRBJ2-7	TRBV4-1	CASSQDHGDRLIYEQYF	TGCGCCAGCAGCCAAGATCATGGGGACAGGCTAATCTACGAGCAGTACTTC
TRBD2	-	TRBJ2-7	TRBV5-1	CASSSPSGLRAYEQYF	TGCGCCAGCAGCTCTCCTAGCGGCCTACGGGCCTACGAGCAGTACTTC
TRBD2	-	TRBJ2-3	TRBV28	CASSFLSGSGDTQYF	TGTGCCAGCAGTTTTCTAAGCGGGAGTGGAGATACGCAGTATTTT
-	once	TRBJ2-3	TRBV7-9	CASSAPPTSQYF	TGTGCCAGCAGCGCACCCCCTACGTCGCAGTATTTT
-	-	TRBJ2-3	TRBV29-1	CSVGTASDTQYF	TGCAGCGTTGGTACCGCATCAGATACGCAGTATTTT
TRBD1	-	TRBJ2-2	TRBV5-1	CASNTGGTGELFF	TGCGCCAGCAATACAGGGGGCACCGGGGAGCTGTTTTTT
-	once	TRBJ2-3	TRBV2	CASRRDEYTDTQYF	TGTGCCAGTCGTCGGGACGAGTACACAGATACGCAGTATTTT
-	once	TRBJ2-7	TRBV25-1	CASSMLTPYEQYF	TGTGCCAGCAGTATGCTCACTCCGTACGAGCAGTACTTC
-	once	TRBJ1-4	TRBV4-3	CASSRRTGTNEKLFF	TGCGCCAGCAGCCGAAGGACGGGGACTAATGAAAAACTGTTTTTT
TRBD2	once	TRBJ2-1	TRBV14	CASSSLGGYNEQFF	TGTGCCAGCAGCTCGTTGGGGGGGTACAATGAGCAGTTCTTC
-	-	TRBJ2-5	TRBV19	CASKNRGPQETQYF	TGTGCCAGTAAAAACCGGGGCCCCCAAGAGACCCAGTACTTC
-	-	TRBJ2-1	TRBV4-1	CASSQLEVINEQFF	TGCGCCAGCAGCCAATTGGAAGTAATCAATGAGCAGTTCTTC
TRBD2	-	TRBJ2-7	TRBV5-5	CASRGVGGAGAYEQYF	TGTGCCAGCAGAGGTGTGGGAGGAGCGGGAGCCTACGAGCAGTACTTC
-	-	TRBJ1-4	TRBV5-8	CASSLITLNEKLFF	TGTGCCAGCAGCTTGATCACGCTTAATGAAAAACTGTTTTTT
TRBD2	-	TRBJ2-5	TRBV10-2	CASRLAGQETQYF	TGCGCCAGCAGACTAGCGGGGCAAGAGACCCAGTACTTC
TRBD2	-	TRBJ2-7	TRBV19	CASSIRGSGTYEQYF	TGTGCCAGTAGTATTCGGGGTAGCGGGACCTACGAGCAGTACTTC